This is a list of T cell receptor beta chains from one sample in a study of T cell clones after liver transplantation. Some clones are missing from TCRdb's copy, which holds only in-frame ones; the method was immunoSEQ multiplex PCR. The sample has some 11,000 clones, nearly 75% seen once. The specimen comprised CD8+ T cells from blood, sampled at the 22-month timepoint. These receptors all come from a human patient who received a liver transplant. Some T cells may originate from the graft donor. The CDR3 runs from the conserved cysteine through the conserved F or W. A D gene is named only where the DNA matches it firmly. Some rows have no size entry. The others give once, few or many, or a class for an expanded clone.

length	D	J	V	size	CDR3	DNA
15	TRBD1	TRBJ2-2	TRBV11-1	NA	CASSEDRGQAGELFF	TGTGCCAGCAGCGAGGACAGGGGGCAGGCCGGGGAGCTGTTTTTT
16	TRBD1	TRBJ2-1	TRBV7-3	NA	CASSLGTGYENNEQFF	TGTGCCAGCAGCTTAGGGACAGGTTATGAGAACAATGAGCAGTTCTTC
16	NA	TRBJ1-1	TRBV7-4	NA	CASSLVSGLLNTEAFF	TGTGCCAGCAGCTTAGTATCCGGGTTGTTGAACACTGAAGCTTTCTTT
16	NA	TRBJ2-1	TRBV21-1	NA	CASVVYMQGANNEQFF	TGTGCCAGCGTTGTCTATATGCAGGGGGCGAACAATGAGCAGTTCTTC
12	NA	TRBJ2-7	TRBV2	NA	CASTRTSYEQYF	TGTGCCAGCACCAGGACCTCCTACGAGCAGTACTTC
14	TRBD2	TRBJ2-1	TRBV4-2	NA	CASSQTSGGAVQFF	TGTGCCAGCAGCCAAACTAGCGGGGGGGCGGTGCAGTTCTTC
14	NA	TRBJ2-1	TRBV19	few	CASNGGSDYNEQFF	TGTGCCAGTAATGGTGGTTCGGATTACAATGAGCAGTTCTTC
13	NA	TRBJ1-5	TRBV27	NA	CASGMGGNQPQHF	TGTGCCAGCGGCATGGGGGGCAATCAGCCCCAGCATTTT
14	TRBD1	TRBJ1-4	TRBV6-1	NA	CASTVRTGGEKLFF	TGTGCCAGCACCGTCAGGACAGGAGGGGAAAAACTGTTTTTT
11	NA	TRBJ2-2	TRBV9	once	CASSVSGELFF	TGTGCCAGCAGCGTCTCCGGGGAGCTGTTTTTT
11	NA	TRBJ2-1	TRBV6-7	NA	CASSYPDEQFF	TGTGCCAGCAGTTACCCGGATGAGCAGTTCTTC
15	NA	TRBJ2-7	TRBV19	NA	CASSIGSGGTYEQYF	TGTGCCAGTAGTATAGGTTCCGGAGGCACCTACGAGCAGTACTTC
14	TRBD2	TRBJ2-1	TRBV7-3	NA	CASWGGGAYNEQFF	TGTGCCAGTTGGGGCGGGGGTGCCTACAATGAGCAGTTCTTC
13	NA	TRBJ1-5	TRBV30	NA	CAWEGGGNQPQHF	TGTGCCTGGGAAGGGGGTGGTAATCAGCCCCAGCATTTT
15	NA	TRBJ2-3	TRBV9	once	CASSVEGGGTDTQYF	TGTGCCAGCAGCGTTGAGGGGGGCGGCACAGATACGCAGTATTTT
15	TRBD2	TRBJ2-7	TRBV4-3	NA	CASSQLAGSGYEQYF	TGCGCCAGCAGCCAATTAGCGGGGAGCGGGTACGAGCAGTACTTC
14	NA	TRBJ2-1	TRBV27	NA	CASSSYQMINEQFF	TGTGCCAGCAGTTCTTACCAAATGATCAATGAGCAGTTCTTC
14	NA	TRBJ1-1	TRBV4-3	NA	CASSQESQNTEAFF	TGCGCCAGCAGCCAAGAGTCACAGAACACTGAAGCTTTCTTT
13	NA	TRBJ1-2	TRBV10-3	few	CAISESASHGYTF	TGTGCCATCAGTGAGTCGGCCAGTCATGGCTACACCTTC
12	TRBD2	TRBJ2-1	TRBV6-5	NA	CASSLGTTEQFF	TGTGCCAGCAGTTTAGGGACTACCGAGCAGTTCTTC
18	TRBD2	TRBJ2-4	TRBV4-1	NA	CASSQVEAAGGPNTIQYF	TGCGCCAGCAGCCAAGTAGAGGCAGCGGGGGGGCCAAACACGATTCAGTACTTC
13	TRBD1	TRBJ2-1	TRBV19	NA	CASGQGRYNEQFF	TGTGCCAGCGGACAGGGGCGATACAATGAGCAGTTCTTC
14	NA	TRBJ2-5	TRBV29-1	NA	CSVDLAQGSETQYF	TGCAGCGTTGACCTTGCTCAGGGTTCAGAGACCCAGTACTTC
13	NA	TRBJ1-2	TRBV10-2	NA	CASAPRDRYGYTF	TGCGCCAGCGCGCCAAGGGATCGCTATGGCTACACCTTC
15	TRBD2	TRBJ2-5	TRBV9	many	CASSATSGFGETQYF	TGTGCCAGCAGCGCCACTAGCGGGTTCGGGGAGACCCAGTACTTC
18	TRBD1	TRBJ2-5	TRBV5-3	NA	CARSLADVNPGGEETQYF	TGTGCCAGAAGCTTGGCCGACGTTAATCCAGGGGGCGAAGAGACCCAGTACTTC
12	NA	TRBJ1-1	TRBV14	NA	CASSQGRGEAFF	TGTGCCAGCAGCCAAGGCAGGGGAGAAGCTTTCTTT
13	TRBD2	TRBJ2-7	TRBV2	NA	CASSERGSYEQYF	TGTGCCAGCAGCGAGCGGGGATCCTACGAGCAGTACTTC
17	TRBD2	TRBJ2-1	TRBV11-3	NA	CASSLERGGRRFNEQFF	TGTGCCAGCAGCTTGGAGCGGGGGGGCCGTCGTTTCAATGAGCAGTTCTTC
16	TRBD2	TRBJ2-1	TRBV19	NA	CASSSLGAGGDNEQFF	TGTGCCAGTAGTAGTCTCGGAGCGGGAGGGGACAATGAGCAGTTCTTC